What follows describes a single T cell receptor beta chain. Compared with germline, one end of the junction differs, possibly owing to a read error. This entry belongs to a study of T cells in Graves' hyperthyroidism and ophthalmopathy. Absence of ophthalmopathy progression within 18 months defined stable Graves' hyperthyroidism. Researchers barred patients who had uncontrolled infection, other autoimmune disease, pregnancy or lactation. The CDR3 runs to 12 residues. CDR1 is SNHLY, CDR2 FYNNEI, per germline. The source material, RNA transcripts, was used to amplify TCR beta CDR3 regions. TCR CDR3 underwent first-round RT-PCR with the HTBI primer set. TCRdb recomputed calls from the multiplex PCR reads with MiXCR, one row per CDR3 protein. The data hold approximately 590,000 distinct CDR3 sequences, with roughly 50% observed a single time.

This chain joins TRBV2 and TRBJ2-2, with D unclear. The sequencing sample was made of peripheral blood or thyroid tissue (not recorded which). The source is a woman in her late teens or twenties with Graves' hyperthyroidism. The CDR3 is CASSENSGELFF. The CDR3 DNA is TGTGCCAGCAGTGAGAACAGCGGGGAGCTGTTTTTT.